Ten or more counts support the clone carrying this TCR beta chain. Time point in this sample: persistent/refractory GD, antithyroid drugs over 5 years with positive TRAb. Extracted PBMC RNA gave rise to the TCR library. The sample comes from a study of regulatory T cells in long-lasting Graves disease. iRepertoire HTBI primers and Arm-PCR of CDR3 regions built TCR beta libraries. TCRdb re-derived calls from the multiplex PCR reads in MiXCR, one entry per CDR3 protein. The sample lists a few hundred thousand distinct CDR3 sequences, 23% occurring once. Sequencing used peripheral blood mononuclear cells (PBMCs), obtained when the disease was refractory, from a patient treated with antithyroid drugs. The clonotype originates from a female donor with Graves disease.

The CDR3 nucleotides are TGTGCCAGCAGCTCACTAGCGGGAGGCACGAACACCGGGGAGCTGTTTTTT. Encoded protein: CASSSLAGGTNTGELFF. The chain joins TRBV7-3 to TRBJ2-2, with 12 nucleotides matching TRBD2. Germline trimming cut 4 bases from V and 0 bases from J; bases unmatched to any gene: 3. Per germline, CDR1 SGHTA and CDR2 FQGTGA. The CDR3 is made up of 17 amino acids.